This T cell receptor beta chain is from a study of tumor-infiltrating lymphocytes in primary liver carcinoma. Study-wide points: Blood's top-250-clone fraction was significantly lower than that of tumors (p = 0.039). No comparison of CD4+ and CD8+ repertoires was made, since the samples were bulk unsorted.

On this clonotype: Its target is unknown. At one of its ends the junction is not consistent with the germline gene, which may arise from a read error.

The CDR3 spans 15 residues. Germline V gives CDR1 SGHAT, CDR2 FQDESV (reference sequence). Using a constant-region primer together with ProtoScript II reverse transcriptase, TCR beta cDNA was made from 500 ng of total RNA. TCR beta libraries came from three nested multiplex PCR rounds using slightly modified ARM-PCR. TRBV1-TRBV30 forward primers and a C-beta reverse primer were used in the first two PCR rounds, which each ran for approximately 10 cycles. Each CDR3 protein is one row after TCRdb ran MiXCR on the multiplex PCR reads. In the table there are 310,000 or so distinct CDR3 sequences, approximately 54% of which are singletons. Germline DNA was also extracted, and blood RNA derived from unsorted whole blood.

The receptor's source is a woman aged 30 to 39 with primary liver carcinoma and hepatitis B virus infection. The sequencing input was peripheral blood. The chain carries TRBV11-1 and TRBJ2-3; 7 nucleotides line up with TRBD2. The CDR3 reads CASSLVAGDTNTHYF. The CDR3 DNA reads TGTGCCAGCAGCTTAGTGGCGGGAGACACAAATACGCACTATTTT.